Listed below are T cell receptor beta chains from one sample, sequenced in a study of blood T cell repertoires in COVID-19. Only in-frame clones appear in the TCRdb table, and some are missing; sequencing was by immunoSEQ multiplex PCR. The sample lists around 200,000 clones; 85% were seen once. Source material: peripheral blood. The receptors derive from a person between 65 and 80 years old with COVID-19, enrolled during active disease. Both conserved end residues are part of each CDR3. The order of the fields is D gene, V gene, J gene, clone size, CDR3 DNA, CDR3 protein. A D gene is named only where the DNA matches it firmly. Clone size is shown for a subset of rows, as once, few, many or a class of expanded clone.

d_call: NA; v_call: TRBV6-2/TRBV6-3; j_call: TRBJ1-5; clone_size: NA; cdr3_nt: TGTGCCAGCAGTTACTCGGCGGGATATAGCAATCAGCCCCAGCATTTT; cdr3_aa: CASSYSAGYSNQPQHF
d_call: TRBD2; v_call: TRBV3-1/TRBV3-2; j_call: TRBJ2-3; clone_size: NA; cdr3_nt: TGTGCCAGCAGCCCCCCGACTAGCGGGGGGGCCCTGAGCACAGATACGCAGTATTTT; cdr3_aa: CASSPPTSGGALSTDTQYF
d_call: TRBD1; v_call: TRBV19; j_call: TRBJ2-4; clone_size: NA; cdr3_nt: TGTGCCAGTGCCGGGACAGCGAAAAACATTCAGTACTTC; cdr3_aa: CASAGTAKNIQYF
d_call: NA; v_call: TRBV27; j_call: TRBJ2-7; clone_size: NA; cdr3_nt: TGTGCCAGCAGTCTACTAGGATTCGAGCAGTACTTC; cdr3_aa: CASSLLGFEQYF
d_call: TRBD1; v_call: TRBV6-4; j_call: TRBJ1-5; clone_size: once; cdr3_nt: TGTGCCAGCAGTCCACAGGGGAATCAGCCCCAGCATTTT; cdr3_aa: CASSPQGNQPQHF
d_call: NA; v_call: TRBV28; j_call: TRBJ2-1; clone_size: NA; cdr3_nt: TGTGCCAGCAGGAGGTTACAGGGTAGTGATGAGCAGTTCTTC; cdr3_aa: CASRRLQGSDEQFF
d_call: TRBD1; v_call: TRBV2; j_call: TRBJ2-6; clone_size: NA; cdr3_nt: TGTGCCAGATCAGGGGGCAATCCAGTTGGGGCCAACGTCCTGACTTTC; cdr3_aa: CARSGGNPVGANVLTF
d_call: NA; v_call: TRBV28; j_call: TRBJ2-1; clone_size: NA; cdr3_nt: TGTGCCAGCAGTTTGAGAATAGACAATGAGCAGTTCTTC; cdr3_aa: CASSLRIDNEQFF
d_call: NA; v_call: TRBV28; j_call: TRBJ1-1; clone_size: NA; cdr3_nt: TGTGCCAGCGAAAAACCGAGGAACACTGAAGCTTTCTTT; cdr3_aa: CASEKPRNTEAFF
d_call: NA; v_call: TRBV3-1/TRBV3-2; j_call: TRBJ1-3; clone_size: NA; cdr3_nt: TGTGCCAGCAGCCAAGTAGAGGGGGCTGGAAACACCATATATTTT; cdr3_aa: CASSQVEGAGNTIYF
d_call: TRBD2; v_call: TRBV11-3; j_call: TRBJ2-1; clone_size: NA; cdr3_nt: TGTGCCAGCAGCCCGTTAGCGGGGGGCTACAATGAGCAGTTCTTC; cdr3_aa: CASSPLAGGYNEQFF
d_call: TRBD2; v_call: TRBV30; j_call: TRBJ2-1; clone_size: NA; cdr3_nt: TGTGCCTGGGTAGCGGGAGGGTCCTACAATGAGCAGTTCTTC; cdr3_aa: CAWVAGGSYNEQFF
d_call: TRBD2; v_call: TRBV5-6; j_call: TRBJ2-5; clone_size: NA; cdr3_nt: TGTGCCAGCAGCCTCCCGTGGGGGCGAGCGGGAGACCAAGAGACCCAGTACTTC; cdr3_aa: CASSLPWGRAGDQETQYF
d_call: NA; v_call: TRBV3-1/TRBV3-2; j_call: TRBJ1-6; clone_size: NA; cdr3_nt: TGTGCCAGCAGTCCCCAAACAGCTGGGTTTTCACCCCTCCACTTT; cdr3_aa: CASSPQTAGFSPLHF
d_call: NA; v_call: TRBV9; j_call: TRBJ2-1; clone_size: NA; cdr3_nt: TGTGCCAGCGCCCCTTGGGGTAGCGCTTACAATGAGCAGTTCTTC; cdr3_aa: CASAPWGSAYNEQFF
d_call: TRBD1; v_call: TRBV7-3; j_call: TRBJ1-1; clone_size: NA; cdr3_nt: TGTGCCAGCAGCTTAGCAGGGGGATTGAACACTGAAGCTTTCTTT; cdr3_aa: CASSLAGGLNTEAFF
d_call: TRBD1; v_call: TRBV5-1; j_call: TRBJ1-6; clone_size: NA; cdr3_nt: TGCGCCAGCAGCCCGGAGGGACAGGTCAATTCACCCCTCCACTTT; cdr3_aa: CASSPEGQVNSPLHF
d_call: NA; v_call: TRBV6-4; j_call: TRBJ2-2; clone_size: NA; cdr3_nt: TGTGCCAGCAGCTCCCAATCGGGCACCGGGGAGCTGTTTTTT; cdr3_aa: CASSSQSGTGELFF
d_call: NA; v_call: TRBV6-2/TRBV6-3; j_call: TRBJ2-7; clone_size: NA; cdr3_nt: TGTGCCAGCAGTTACTCGCAAGCCACCTACGAGCAGTACTTC; cdr3_aa: CASSYSQATYEQYF
d_call: NA; v_call: TRBV3-1/TRBV3-2; j_call: TRBJ1-5; clone_size: few; cdr3_nt: TGTGCCAGCAGCCAAGACGGGGGGGCAGGTCAGCCCCAGCATTTT; cdr3_aa: CASSQDGGAGQPQHF
d_call: TRBD2; v_call: TRBV7-2; j_call: TRBJ2-3; clone_size: NA; cdr3_nt: TGTGCCAGCAGCTTATCCAGACTAGCGGGAGTTTCAGATACGCAGTATTTT; cdr3_aa: CASSLSRLAGVSDTQYF
d_call: NA; v_call: TRBV18; j_call: TRBJ2-5; clone_size: NA; cdr3_nt: TGTGCCAGCTCACACCGAGGACCGGGATTGTCCGAGACCCAGTACTTC; cdr3_aa: CASSHRGPGLSETQYF
d_call: TRBD1; v_call: TRBV7-2; j_call: TRBJ1-2; clone_size: few; cdr3_nt: TGTGCCAGCAGCTTAGACGTGGGACAGGGGGCTAACTATGGCTACACCTTC; cdr3_aa: CASSLDVGQGANYGYTF
d_call: NA; v_call: TRBV19; j_call: TRBJ2-4; clone_size: NA; cdr3_nt: TGTGCCAGTAGAACCCCCTCCGCCGGACAAGAAAACATTCAGTACTTC; cdr3_aa: CASRTPSAGQENIQYF
d_call: TRBD2; v_call: TRBV4-1; j_call: TRBJ2-5; clone_size: NA; cdr3_nt: TGCGCCAGCAGCCAAGTGATAGCGGGGAGCCAAGAGACCCAGTACTTC; cdr3_aa: CASSQVIAGSQETQYF
d_call: NA; v_call: TRBV6-2/TRBV6-3; j_call: TRBJ1-5; clone_size: NA; cdr3_nt: TGTGCCAGCAGTCAGATGACAGGGCCCCAGCATTTT; cdr3_aa: CASSQMTGPQHF
d_call: NA; v_call: TRBV7-3; j_call: TRBJ2-7; clone_size: NA; cdr3_nt: TGTGCCAGCAGCTTAACCCCCATGAGCTCCTACGAGCAGTACTTC; cdr3_aa: CASSLTPMSSYEQYF
d_call: NA; v_call: TRBV25-1; j_call: TRBJ1-6; clone_size: once; cdr3_nt: TGTGCCAGCAGTGGGGGGGGGTATAATTCACCCCTCCACTTT; cdr3_aa: CASSGGGYNSPLHF
d_call: TRBD2; v_call: TRBV28; j_call: TRBJ2-7; clone_size: NA; cdr3_nt: TGTGCCAGCAGTACAGGAAAGCCGGGACTAGCGCGATGGAGCTCCTACGAGCAGTACTTC; cdr3_aa: CASSTGKPGLARWSSYEQYF
d_call: TRBD2; v_call: TRBV24-1; j_call: TRBJ2-1; clone_size: NA; cdr3_nt: TGTGCCACCAGTGATCCGGGGACTAGCGGGGGGGTCTACAATGAGCAGTTCTTC; cdr3_aa: CATSDPGTSGGVYNEQFF
d_call: NA; v_call: TRBV28; j_call: TRBJ2-6; clone_size: NA; cdr3_nt: TGTGCCAGCAGTTTATTCGTCACCCATTTAACGAGCTCTGGGGCCAACGTCCTGACTTTC; cdr3_aa: CASSLFVTHLTSSGANVLTF
d_call: NA; v_call: TRBV20-1; j_call: TRBJ1-2; clone_size: NA; cdr3_nt: TGCAGTGCTAGAAAGGCGGGAGGCTACACCTTC; cdr3_aa: CSARKAGGYTF
d_call: NA; v_call: TRBV5-8; j_call: TRBJ2-1; clone_size: NA; cdr3_nt: TGTGCCAGCAGCCTCCGGGACACATACAATGAGCAGTTCTTC; cdr3_aa: CASSLRDTYNEQFF
d_call: TRBD1; v_call: TRBV30; j_call: TRBJ1-2; clone_size: NA; cdr3_nt: TGTGCCTGGAGTAGACGAGGACAGGGTGGGTGCCATGGCTACACCTTC; cdr3_aa: CAWSRRGQGGCHGYTF
d_call: NA; v_call: TRBV7-8; j_call: TRBJ1-2; clone_size: once; cdr3_nt: TGTGCCAGCAGCTACCTAAGAGGGATTGACTATGGCTACACCTTC; cdr3_aa: CASSYLRGIDYGYTF
d_call: TRBD2; v_call: TRBV18; j_call: TRBJ2-4; clone_size: NA; cdr3_nt: TGTGCCAGCTCACTAGCGGGGGTAGTAGCCAAAAACATTCAGTACTTC; cdr3_aa: CASSLAGVVAKNIQYF
d_call: TRBD2; v_call: TRBV11-2; j_call: TRBJ2-1; clone_size: NA; cdr3_nt: TGTGCCAGCAGCCTCGGGTGGGGGACTAGCGTCTCCTACAATGAGCAGTTCTTC; cdr3_aa: CASSLGWGTSVSYNEQFF
d_call: NA; v_call: TRBV30; j_call: TRBJ2-1; clone_size: NA; cdr3_nt: TGTGCCTGGAGTGTCTACTCCTACAATGAGCAGTTCTTC; cdr3_aa: CAWSVYSYNEQFF
d_call: NA; v_call: TRBV6-5; j_call: TRBJ1-5; clone_size: NA; cdr3_nt: TGTGCCAGCAGACCGACAGACGGCATGGAGCCCCAGCATTTT; cdr3_aa: CASRPTDGMEPQHF
d_call: TRBD1; v_call: TRBV13; j_call: TRBJ2-7; clone_size: once; cdr3_nt: TGTGCCAGCAGCAGACAGGGGGGCGAGCAGTACTTC; cdr3_aa: CASSRQGGEQYF
d_call: NA; v_call: TRBV19; j_call: TRBJ1-2; clone_size: NA; cdr3_nt: TGTGCCAGTAGTATTATCAGGGCAGGGGAAGGCTACACCTTC; cdr3_aa: CASSIIRAGEGYTF
d_call: NA; v_call: TRBV7-6; j_call: TRBJ2-2; clone_size: NA; cdr3_nt: TGTGCCAGCAGCTTAGGTATTAACACCAACACCGGGGAGCTGTTTTTT; cdr3_aa: CASSLGINTNTGELFF
d_call: NA; v_call: TRBV4-3; j_call: TRBJ2-7; clone_size: NA; cdr3_nt: TGCGCCAGCAGTTGGGTCCGGGGTTCTTACGAGCAGTACTTC; cdr3_aa: CASSWVRGSYEQYF
d_call: NA; v_call: TRBV9; j_call: TRBJ2-2; clone_size: NA; cdr3_nt: TGTGCCAGCAGCGTTCTCTCAGGCCTTAACACCGGGGAGCTGTTTTTT; cdr3_aa: CASSVLSGLNTGELFF
d_call: TRBD2; v_call: TRBV11-1; j_call: TRBJ2-1; clone_size: once; cdr3_nt: TGTGCCAGCAGCCTTAGCGGGGGCAGCTCCTACAATGAGCAGTTCTTC; cdr3_aa: CASSLSGGSSYNEQFF
d_call: NA; v_call: TRBV7-3; j_call: TRBJ1-1; clone_size: NA; cdr3_nt: TGTGCCAGCAGCTCCGGGCCGGGAACTGAAGCTTTCTTT; cdr3_aa: CASSSGPGTEAFF
d_call: NA; v_call: TRBV27; j_call: TRBJ2-2; clone_size: NA; cdr3_nt: TGTGCCAGCAGGCACGGGACGAACACCGGGGAGCTGTTTTTT; cdr3_aa: CASRHGTNTGELFF